These 14 T cell receptor beta chains were all obtained from the same sample, sequenced in a study of T cells in Graves' hyperthyroidism and ophthalmopathy. RNA transcripts provided the source from which TCR beta CDR3 regions were amplified. RT-PCR in the first round (using the HTBI primer set) targeted the TCR CDR3. TCRdb called the multiplex PCR reads again in MiXCR, with one record for every CDR3 protein. Here the sample spans hundreds of thousands of distinct CDR3 sequences, 45% being singletons. Sequenced sample: peripheral blood or thyroid tissue (not recorded which). These receptors all come from an adult man with Graves' disease, either hyperthyroidism or ophthalmopathy (not recorded which).

The gene calls are TRBV29-1 and TRBJ1-6; 7 nucleotides line up with TRBD1. V lost 6 bases to trimming and J lost 3 bases; unmatched junction nucleotides: 2. The CDR3 runs 13 residues. Germline V lookup: CDR1 SQVTM, CDR2 ANQGSEA. This CDR3 reads CSVDRSYNSPLHF. The DNA of the CDR3 is TGCAGCGTGGACAGGAGCTATAATTCACCCCTCCACTTT.

The V call is TRBV6-1, the J call TRBJ2-7; 7 bases line up with TRBD1. CDR3 length: 11 amino acids. The junction had 4 bases not matched to a gene; V was cut back by 11 bases and J by 3 bases. CDR1 MNHNS and CDR2 SASEGT come from the germline V gene. CDR3 DNA sequence: TGTGCCGGGACAGCAGGCTACGAGCAGTACTTC. Amino acids: CAGTAGYEQYF.

This clonotype has more than one count but fewer than ten. The chain is built from TRBV12-3 or TRBV12-4 and TRBJ1-4; D is unclear. Deletions cut 3 bases from V and 8 bases from J, with 10 bases between. This CDR3 region has 13 residues. CDR3 in amino acids: CASSLEVMEKLFF. The DNA of the CDR3 is TGTGCCAGCAGTTTGGAGGTGATGGAAAAACTGTTTTTT.

This chain uses TRBV12-3 or TRBV12-4 with TRBJ2-2; 10 bases align to TRBD2. The J segment lost 8 bases and the V segment lost 7 bases, leaving 1 base of the junction unmatched. The CDR3 is 12 amino acids. CDR3 sequence reads: CASKGLAGELFF. DNA for the CDR3: TGTGCCAGCAAGGGACTAGCGGGGGAGCTGTTTTTT.

This chain joins TRBV2 and TRBJ1-2, with D possibly being TRBD1 (5 bases). CDR1 and CDR2 (germline): SNHLY, FYNNEI. Trimming shortened V by 3 bases and J by 2 bases, and 10 bases separated the two germline ends. CDR3 size: 14 residues. The CDR3 DNA reads as TGTGCCAGCAGTGATCGGGACGGAAACTATGGCTACACCTTC. Translation: CASSDRDGNYGYTF.

This sequence joins TRBV9 and TRBJ2-7, with D possibly matching TRBD1 (5 bases). Germline values: CDR1 SGDLS, CDR2 YYNGEE. Trimming removed 4 bases at V and 0 bases at J, with 11 bases between. This CDR3 has 14 residues. For the CDR3, the DNA is TGTGCCAGCAGCCAGGGTTCCGTCTCCTACGAGCAGTACTTC. Protein: CASSQGSVSYEQYF. The variable domain in full, completed from reference TRBV9 and TRBJ2-7, reads DSGVTQTPKHLITATGQRVTLRCSPRSGDLSVYWYQQSLDQGLQFLIQYYNGEERAKGNILERFSAQQFPDLHSELNLSSLELGDSALYFCASSQGSVSYEQYFGPGTRLTVT.

The sample holds a few counts of this clonotype. The chain recombines TRBV7-9 with TRBJ2-7; 12 nucleotides align to TRBD2. Germline CDR1 is SEHNR and CDR2 is FQNEAQ (reference sequence). This CDR3 region has 16 residues. Unmatched junction bases numbered 6, after V lost 4 bases and J lost 2 bases. DNA of the CDR3: TGTGCCAGCAGCTCAACCGGGACTAGCGGGCCCTACGAGCAGTACTTC. Translated: CASSSTGTSGPYEQYF. Filled out from reference TRBV7-9 and TRBJ2-7, the complete variable domain reads DTGVSQNPRHKITKRGQNVTFRCDPISEHNRLYWYRQTLGQGPEFLTYFQNEAQLEKSRLLSDRFSAERPKGSFSTLEIQRTEQGDSAMYLCASSSTGTSGPYEQYFGPGTRLTVT.

V gene TRBV7-9 combines with J gene TRBJ2-2, with TRBD2 as a possible D gene (7 bases). CDR1 and CDR2 (germline): SEHNR, FQNEAQ (reference sequence). V lost 5 bases, J lost 3 bases, and 16 bases lay in between. The CDR3 runs 16 residues. The CDR3 DNA reads as TGTGCCAGCAGCGCGAGGGGGGGTCTAGACACCGGGGAGCTGTTTTTT. Residues: CASSARGGLDTGELFF.

The rearrangement joins TRBV19 to TRBJ1-5; 9 bases map to TRBD1. The CDR3 loop spans 15 amino acids. Germline assignment: CDR1 LNHDA and CDR2 SQIVND (reference sequence). With V trimmed by 3 bases and J by 7 bases, 7 bases remained unmatched. The CDR3 loop reads CASSIGTGLRQPQHF. DNA for the CDR3: TGTGCCAGTAGTATTGGGACAGGGCTAAGACAGCCCCAGCATTTT. Full variable domain (rest looked up from reference TRBV19 and TRBJ1-5): DGGITQSPKYLFRKEGQNVTLSCEQNLNHDAMYWYRQDPGQGLRLIYYSQIVNDFQKGDIAEGYSVSREKKESFPLTVTSAQKNPTAFYLCASSIGTGLRQPQHFGDGTRLSIL.

The chain joins TRBV7-6 to TRBJ2-5; D is perhaps TRBD2 (6 bases). The germline gives CDR1 SGHVS, CDR2 FNYEAQ. The CDR3 has 15 amino acids. Trimming took 1 base from V and 4 from J, leaving 13 bases between them. The CDR3 here is CASSLEIAVGETQYF. As DNA, the CDR3 is TGTGCCAGCAGCTTAGAAATAGCGGTAGGAGAGACCCAGTACTTC.

On this clonotype: This may stem from a read error, because a much larger clone lies one nucleotide away. Given the absence of the conserved phenylalanine or tryptophan at the CDR3 end, a read error is likely. The chain uses TRBV7-9 and TRBJ1-1, with no clear D. V lost 5 bases and J 10 bases, leaving 14 bases between the germline ends. Germline loops: CDR1 SEHNR, CDR2 FQNEAQ (reference sequence). The length of the CDR3 is 12 residues. The DNA for the CDR3 is TGTGCCAGCAGCCCAGGCATTCCAAGAGCTTTCTCT. This encodes CASSPGIPRAFS.

The chain combines TRBV7-9 with TRBJ2-2; no clear D. The length of the CDR3 is 15 residues. Germline CDR1 reads SEHNR; CDR2 reads FQNEAQ (reference sequence). Trimming shortened V by 2 bases and J by 3 bases, and 10 bases separated the two germline ends. The CDR3 sequence is CASSLSGLDTGELFF. Here the CDR3 DNA reads TGTGCCAGCAGCTTAAGTGGGCTAGACACCGGGGAGCTGTTTTTT.

This clonotype came up a few times. J is TRBJ2-7 and V is TRBV3-1; D perhaps matches TRBD1 (6 bases). Germline V gene lookup returns CDR1 LGHDT and CDR2 YNNKEL (reference sequence). This CDR3 spans 14 amino acids. Trimming removed 4 bases at V and 9 bases at J, with 19 bases between. The CDR3 bases are TGTGCCAGCAGCCTGACTGACACAGGGAACGGGCAGTACTTC. It encodes CASSLTDTGNGQYF.

This clonotype occurred many times. J is TRBJ1-5 and V is TRBV7-9, with D perhaps TRBD1 (6 bases). Trimming stripped 4 bases from V and 4 bases from J, with 11 bases between. From germline, CDR1 is SEHNR and CDR2 FQNEAQ (reference sequence). The length of the CDR3 is 14 residues. CDR3 DNA sequence: TGTGCCAGCAGCTCCGGACAGTTTAATCAGCCCCAGCATTTT. Translating it yields CASSSGQFNQPQHF.